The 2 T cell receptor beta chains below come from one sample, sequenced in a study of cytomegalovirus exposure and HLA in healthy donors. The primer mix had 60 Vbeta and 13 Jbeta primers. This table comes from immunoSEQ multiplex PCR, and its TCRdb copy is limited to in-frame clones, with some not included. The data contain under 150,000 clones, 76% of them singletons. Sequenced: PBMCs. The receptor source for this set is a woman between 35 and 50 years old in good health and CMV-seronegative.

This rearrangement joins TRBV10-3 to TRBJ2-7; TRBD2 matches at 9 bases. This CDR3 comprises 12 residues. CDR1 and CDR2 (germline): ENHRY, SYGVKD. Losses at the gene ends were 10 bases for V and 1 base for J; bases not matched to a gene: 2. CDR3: CATLAGSYEQYF. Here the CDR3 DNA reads TGTGCCACCCTAGCGGGGTCCTACGAGCAGTACTTC.

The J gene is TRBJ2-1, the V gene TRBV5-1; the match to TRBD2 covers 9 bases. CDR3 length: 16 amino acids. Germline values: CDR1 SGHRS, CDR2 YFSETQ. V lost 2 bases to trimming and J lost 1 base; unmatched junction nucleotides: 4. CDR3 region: CASSLGTSGSYNEQFF. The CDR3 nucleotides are TGCGCCAGCAGCTTAGGAACTAGCGGGTCCTACAATGAGCAGTTCTTC. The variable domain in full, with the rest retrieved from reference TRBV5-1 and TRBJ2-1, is KAGVTQTPRYLIKTRGQQVTLSCSPISGHRSVSWYQQTPGQGLQFLFEYFSETQRNKGNFPGRFSGRQFSNSRSEMNVSTLELGDSALYLCASSLGTSGSYNEQFFGPGTRLTVL.